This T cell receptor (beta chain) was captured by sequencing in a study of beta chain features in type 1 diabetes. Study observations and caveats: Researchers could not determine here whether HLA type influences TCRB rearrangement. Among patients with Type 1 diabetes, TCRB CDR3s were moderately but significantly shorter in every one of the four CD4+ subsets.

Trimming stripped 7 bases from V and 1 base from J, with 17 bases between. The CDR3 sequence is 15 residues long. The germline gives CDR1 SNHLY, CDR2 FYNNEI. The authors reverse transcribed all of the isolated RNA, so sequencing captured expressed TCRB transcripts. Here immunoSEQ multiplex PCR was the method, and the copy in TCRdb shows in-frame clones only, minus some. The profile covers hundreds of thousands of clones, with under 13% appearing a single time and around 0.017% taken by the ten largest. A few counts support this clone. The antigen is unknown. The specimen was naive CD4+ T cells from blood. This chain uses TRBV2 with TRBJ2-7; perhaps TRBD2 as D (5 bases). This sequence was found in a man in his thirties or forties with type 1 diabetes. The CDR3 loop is CASTETGLQSYEQYF. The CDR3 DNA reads TGTGCCAGCACCGAGACCGGACTGCAATCCTACGAGCAGTACTTC.